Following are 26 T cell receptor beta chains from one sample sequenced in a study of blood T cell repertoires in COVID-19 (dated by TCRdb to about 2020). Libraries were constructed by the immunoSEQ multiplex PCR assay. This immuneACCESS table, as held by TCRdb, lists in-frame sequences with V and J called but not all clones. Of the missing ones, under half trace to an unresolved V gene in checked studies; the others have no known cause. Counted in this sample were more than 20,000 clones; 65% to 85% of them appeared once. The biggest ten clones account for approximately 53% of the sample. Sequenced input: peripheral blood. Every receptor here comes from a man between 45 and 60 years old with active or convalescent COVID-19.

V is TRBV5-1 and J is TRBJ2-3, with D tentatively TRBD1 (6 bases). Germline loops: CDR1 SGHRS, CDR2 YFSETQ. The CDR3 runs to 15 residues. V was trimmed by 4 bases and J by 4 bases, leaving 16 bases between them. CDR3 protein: CASSPQGRDPDTQYF. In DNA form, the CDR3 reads TGCGCCAGCAGCCCCCAGGGGCGCGATCCAGATACGCAGTATTTT.

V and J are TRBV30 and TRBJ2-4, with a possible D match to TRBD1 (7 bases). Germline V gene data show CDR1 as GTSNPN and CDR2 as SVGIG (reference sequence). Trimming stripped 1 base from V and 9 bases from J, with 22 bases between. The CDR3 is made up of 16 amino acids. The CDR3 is CAWSGWARGDFGIQYF. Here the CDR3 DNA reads TGTGCCTGGAGTGGCTGGGCCAGGGGGGATTTTGGCATTCAGTACTTC.

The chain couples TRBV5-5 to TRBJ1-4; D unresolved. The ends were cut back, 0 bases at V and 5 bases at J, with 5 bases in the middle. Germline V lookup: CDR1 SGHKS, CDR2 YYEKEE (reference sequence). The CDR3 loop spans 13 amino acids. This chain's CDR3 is CASSLVQNEKLFF. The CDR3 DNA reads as TGTGCCAGCAGCTTGGTACAGAATGAAAAACTGTTTTTT.

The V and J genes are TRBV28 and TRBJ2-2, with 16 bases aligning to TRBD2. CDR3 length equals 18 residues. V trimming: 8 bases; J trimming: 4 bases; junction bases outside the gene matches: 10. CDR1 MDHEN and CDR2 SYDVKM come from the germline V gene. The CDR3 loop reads CASRTGLAGGSGTGELFF. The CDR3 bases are TGTGCCAGCCGAACGGGACTAGCGGGGGGGTCTGGCACCGGGGAGCTGTTTTTT.

In nucleotides, the CDR3 is TGTGCCAGCACCTACCAATCTAGCGGACAAGAGACCCAGTACTTC. Residues: CASTYQSSGQETQYF. J is TRBJ2-5 and V is TRBV27; TRBD2 matches 7 bases. The trim removed 7 bases at V and 2 bases at J, leaving 10 bases unmatched. The CDR3 totals 15 residues. Germline CDR1 MNHEY, CDR2 SMNVEV (reference sequence).

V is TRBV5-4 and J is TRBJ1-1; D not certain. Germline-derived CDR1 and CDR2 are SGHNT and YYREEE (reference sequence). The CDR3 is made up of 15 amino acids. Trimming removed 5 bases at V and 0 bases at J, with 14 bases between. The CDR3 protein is CASRNRRMLNTEAFF. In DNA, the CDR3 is TGTGCCAGCAGAAATAGGAGGATGTTGAACACTGAAGCTTTCTTT.

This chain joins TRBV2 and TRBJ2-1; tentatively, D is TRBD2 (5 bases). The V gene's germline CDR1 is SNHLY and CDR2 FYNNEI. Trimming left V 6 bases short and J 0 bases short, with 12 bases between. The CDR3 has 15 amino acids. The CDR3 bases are TGTGCCAGCAGGGAGAGGGAAAGCTCCTACAATGAGCAGTTCTTC. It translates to CASRERESSYNEQFF.

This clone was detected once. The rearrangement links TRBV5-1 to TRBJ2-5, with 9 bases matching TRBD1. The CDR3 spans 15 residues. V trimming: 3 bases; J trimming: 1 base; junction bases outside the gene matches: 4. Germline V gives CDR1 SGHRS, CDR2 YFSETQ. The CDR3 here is CASSSGTGIQETQYF. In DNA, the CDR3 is TGCGCCAGCAGCTCCGGGACAGGGATCCAAGAGACCCAGTACTTC.

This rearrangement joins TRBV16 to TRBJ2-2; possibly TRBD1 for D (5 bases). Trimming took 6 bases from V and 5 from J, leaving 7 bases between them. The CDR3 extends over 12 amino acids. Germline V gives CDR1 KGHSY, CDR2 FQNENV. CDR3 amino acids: CASRRQTGELFF. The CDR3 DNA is TGTGCCAGCAGAAGACAGACCGGGGAGCTGTTTTTT. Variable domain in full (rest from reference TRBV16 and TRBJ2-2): GEEVAQTPKHLVRGEGQKAKLYCAPIKGHSYVFWYQQVLKNEFKFLISFQNENVFDETGMPKERFSAKCLPNSPCSLEIQATKLEDSAVYFCASRRQTGELFFGEGSRLTVL.

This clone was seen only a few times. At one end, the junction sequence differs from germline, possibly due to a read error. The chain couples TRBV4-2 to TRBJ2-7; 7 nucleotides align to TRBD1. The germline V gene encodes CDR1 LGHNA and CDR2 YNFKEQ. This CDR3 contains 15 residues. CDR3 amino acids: CASRQATGPSYEQYF. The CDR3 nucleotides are TGTGCCAGCAGACAAGCGACAGGGCCGTCCTACGAGCAGTACTTC.

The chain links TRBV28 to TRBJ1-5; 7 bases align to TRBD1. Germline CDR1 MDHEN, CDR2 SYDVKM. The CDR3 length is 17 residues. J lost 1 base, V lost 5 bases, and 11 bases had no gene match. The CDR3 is CASSPPGTVKSNQPQHF. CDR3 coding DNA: TGTGCCAGCAGTCCACCCGGGACAGTCAAAAGCAATCAGCCCCAGCATTTT.

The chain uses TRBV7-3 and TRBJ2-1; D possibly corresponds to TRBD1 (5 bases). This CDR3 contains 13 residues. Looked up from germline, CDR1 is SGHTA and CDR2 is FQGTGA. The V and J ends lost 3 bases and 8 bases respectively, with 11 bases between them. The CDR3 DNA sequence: TGTGCCAGCAGCTTCCCAGGGAAGGATGAGCAGTTCTTC. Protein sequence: CASSFPGKDEQFF.

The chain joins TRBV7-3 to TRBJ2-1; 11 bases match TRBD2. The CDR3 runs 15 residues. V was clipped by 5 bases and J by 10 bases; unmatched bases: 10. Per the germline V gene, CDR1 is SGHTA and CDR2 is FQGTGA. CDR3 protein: CASSLTSGSSFEQFF. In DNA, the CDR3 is TGTGCCAGCAGCCTCACTAGCGGGAGTTCCTTCGAGCAGTTCTTC. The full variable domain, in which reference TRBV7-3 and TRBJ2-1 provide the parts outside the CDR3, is GAGVSQTPSNKVTEKGKYVELRCDPISGHTALYWYRQSLGQGPEFLIYFQGTGAADDSGLPNDRFFAVRPEGSVSTLKIQRTERGDSAVYLCASSLTSGSSFEQFFGPGTRLTVL.

CDR3 DNA: TGTGCCAGCAGTGAAGCGCTCCCACAGTACTGGAATGAGCAGTTCTTC. This encodes CASSEALPQYWNEQFF. The chain uses TRBV6-1 and TRBJ2-1; unclear D gene. The CDR3 consists of 16 residues. CDR1 and CDR2 from the germline V gene are MNHNS and SASEGT. Trimming left V 0 bases short and J 7 bases short, with 16 bases between.

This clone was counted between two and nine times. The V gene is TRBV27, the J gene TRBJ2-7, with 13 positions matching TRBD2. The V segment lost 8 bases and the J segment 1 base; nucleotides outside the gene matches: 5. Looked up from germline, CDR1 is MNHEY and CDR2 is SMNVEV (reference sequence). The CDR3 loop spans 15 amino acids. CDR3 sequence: CASRTSGRGSYEQYF. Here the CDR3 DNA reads TGTGCCAGCCGGACTAGCGGGAGAGGGTCCTACGAGCAGTACTTC.

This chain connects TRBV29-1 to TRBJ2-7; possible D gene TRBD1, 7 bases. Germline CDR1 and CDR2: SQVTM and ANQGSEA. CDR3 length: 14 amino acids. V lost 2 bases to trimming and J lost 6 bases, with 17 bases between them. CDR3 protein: CSVEHDREAFEQYF. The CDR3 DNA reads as TGCAGCGTTGAACATGACAGGGAGGCTTTCGAGCAGTACTTC.

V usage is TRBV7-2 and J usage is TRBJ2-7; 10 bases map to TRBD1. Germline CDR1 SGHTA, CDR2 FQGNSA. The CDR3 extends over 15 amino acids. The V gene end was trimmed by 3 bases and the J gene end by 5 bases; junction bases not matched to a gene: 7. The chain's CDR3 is CASSFLGTGEDEQYF. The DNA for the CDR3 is TGTGCCAGCAGCTTTCTTGGGACAGGGGAGGACGAGCAGTACTTC.

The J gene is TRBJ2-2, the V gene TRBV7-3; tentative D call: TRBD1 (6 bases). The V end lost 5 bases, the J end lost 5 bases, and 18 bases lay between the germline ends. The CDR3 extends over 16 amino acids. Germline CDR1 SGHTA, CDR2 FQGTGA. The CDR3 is CASSLSGTRRTGELFF. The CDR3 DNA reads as TGTGCCAGCAGCCTCTCCGGGACACGCCGAACCGGGGAGCTGTTTTTT.

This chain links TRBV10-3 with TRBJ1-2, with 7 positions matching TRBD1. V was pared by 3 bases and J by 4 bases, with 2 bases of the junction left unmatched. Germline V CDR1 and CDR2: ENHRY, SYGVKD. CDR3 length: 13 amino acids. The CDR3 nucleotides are TGTGCCATCAGTGAACAGGGGATCTATGGCTACACCTTC. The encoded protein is CAISEQGIYGYTF.

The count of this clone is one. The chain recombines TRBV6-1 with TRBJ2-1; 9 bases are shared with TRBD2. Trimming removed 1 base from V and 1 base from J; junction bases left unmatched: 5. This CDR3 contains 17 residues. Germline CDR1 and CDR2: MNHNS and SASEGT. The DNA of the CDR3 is TGTGCCAGCAGTGAAGGGGCGGGAGGGCCGTCCTACAATGAGCAGTTCTTC. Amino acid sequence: CASSEGAGGPSYNEQFF.

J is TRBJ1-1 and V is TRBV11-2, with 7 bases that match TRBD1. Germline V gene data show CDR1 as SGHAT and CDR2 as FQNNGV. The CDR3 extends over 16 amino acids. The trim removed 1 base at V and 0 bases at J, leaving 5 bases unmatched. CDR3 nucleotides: TGTGCCAGCAGCTTAGGCCAGGGGGTTCTGAACACTGAAGCTTTCTTT. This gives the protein CASSLGQGVLNTEAFF. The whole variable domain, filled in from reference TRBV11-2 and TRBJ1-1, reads EAGVAQSPRYKIIEKRQSVAFWCNPISGHATLYWYQQILGQGPKLLIQFQNNGVVDDSQLPKDRFSAERLKGVDSTLKIQPAKLEDSAVYLCASSLGQGVLNTEAFFGQGTRLTVV.

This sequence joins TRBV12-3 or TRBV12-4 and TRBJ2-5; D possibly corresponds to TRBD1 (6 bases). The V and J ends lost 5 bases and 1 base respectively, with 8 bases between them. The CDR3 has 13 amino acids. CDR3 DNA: TGTGCCAGCAGTGGCAGGGGCCAAGAGACCCAGTACTTC. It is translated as CASSGRGQETQYF.

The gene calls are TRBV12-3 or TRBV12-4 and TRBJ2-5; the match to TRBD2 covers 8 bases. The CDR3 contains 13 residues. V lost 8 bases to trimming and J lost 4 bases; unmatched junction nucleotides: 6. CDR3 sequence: CASGDGGGETQYF. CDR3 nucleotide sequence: TGTGCCAGCGGGGACGGGGGGGGAGAGACCCAGTACTTC.

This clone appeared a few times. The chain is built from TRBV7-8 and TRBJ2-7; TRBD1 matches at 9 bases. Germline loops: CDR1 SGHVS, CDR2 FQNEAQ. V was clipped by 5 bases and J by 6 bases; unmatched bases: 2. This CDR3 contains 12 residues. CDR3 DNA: TGTGCCAGCAGCACGACAGGGGGCGAGCAGTACTTC. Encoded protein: CASSTTGGEQYF. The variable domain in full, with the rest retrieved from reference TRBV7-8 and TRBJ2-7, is GAGVSQSPRYKVAKRGQDVALRCDPISGHVSLFWYQQALGQGPEFLTYFQNEAQLDKSGLPSDRFFAERPEGSVSTLKIQRTQQEDSAVYLCASSTTGGEQYFGPGTRLTVT.

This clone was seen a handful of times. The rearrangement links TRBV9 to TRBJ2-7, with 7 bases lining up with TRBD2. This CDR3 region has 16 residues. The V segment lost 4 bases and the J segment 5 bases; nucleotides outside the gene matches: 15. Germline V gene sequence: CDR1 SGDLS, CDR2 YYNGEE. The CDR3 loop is CASSPLAGESPHEQYF. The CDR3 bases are TGTGCCAGCAGCCCCCTCGCGGGGGAGTCCCCCCACGAGCAGTACTTC.

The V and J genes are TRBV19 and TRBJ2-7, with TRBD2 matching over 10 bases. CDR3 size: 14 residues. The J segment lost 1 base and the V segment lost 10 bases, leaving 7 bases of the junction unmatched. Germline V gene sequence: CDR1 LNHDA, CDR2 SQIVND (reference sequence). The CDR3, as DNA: TGTGCCACGCAACCGGGACTAGCGTCCTACGAGCAGTACTTC. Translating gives CATQPGLASYEQYF.